This T cell receptor (beta chain) was sequenced for a study of OX40 agonist ivuxolimab in advanced cancers. At the level of the study: Cohort: more than 75% men, mean age approximately 60, aged about 20 to 85.

Details on this clone: Its cognate antigen is unknown.

Study-wide points: Among expanded peripheral T cells, antigen specificity went undetermined. Expanded clones belonging to CD8+ T cells outnumbered, on average, those of CD4+.

The method was immunoSEQ multiplex PCR; TCRdb's version includes in-frame clones alone and lacks a portion of them. The repertoire holds 77,000 or so clones, with roughly nine tenths as singletons. The V gene's germline CDR1 is SGDLS and CDR2 YYNGEE. There are 16 residues in the CDR3. The V end lost 3 bases, the J end lost 0 bases, and 15 bases lay between the germline ends. The specimen comprised CD4+ or CD8+ T cells sorted from blood, sampled in a trial of the OX40 agonist ivuxolimab. This TCR derives from an adult with an advanced solid tumor such as melanoma, head and neck, liver or kidney cancer. The chain combines TRBV9 with TRBJ1-1, with D hard to call. The CDR3 loop is CASSEPSRHMNTEAFF. Here the CDR3 DNA reads TGTGCCAGCAGCGAGCCGAGTCGACACATGAACACTGAAGCTTTCTTT. Together with reference TRBV9 and TRBJ1-1, the CDR3 gives the full variable domain: DSGVTQTPKHLITATGQRVTLRCSPRSGDLSVYWYQQSLDQGLQFLIQYYNGEERAKGNILERFSAQQFPDLHSELNLSSLELGDSALYFCASSEPSRHMNTEAFFGQGTRLTVV.